This TCR beta chain stems from a study of cytomegalovirus exposure and HLA in healthy donors. As for the study in general: From HLA-typed donors, an early data release held about 85 million unique TCRs.

In the PCR, 60 Vbeta and 13 Jbeta primers were used. Per the study methods: Later, an analysis found about 80 million unique TCR beta chains, and roughly 9.9 million of these were shared. Generated by immunoSEQ multiplex PCR, the TCRdb table keeps only in-frame clones and is missing some. That table is the source of V, J and clone size, and D and trimming were worked out from the DNA. The table lists 150,000 to 200,000 clones, roughly 80% of them singletons. Points from the study as a whole: Most TCR sequences proved rare, with some public TCRs found in many donors. Both high specificity and high sensitivity reportedly marked the classifier's diagnosis of cytomegalovirus status.

Details on this clone: The antigen is not known.

The CDR3 length is 13 residues. Germline assignment: CDR1 SQVTM and CDR2 ANQGSEA. The V segment lost 7 bases and the J segment 2 bases; nucleotides outside the gene matches: 5. The V gene is TRBV29-1, the J gene TRBJ2-3; 8 bases map to TRBD1. The sequencing sample was made of PBMCs. This TCR was recovered from a female donor in good health and CMV-seronegative. The CDR3 loop is CSARQGTTDTQYF. CDR3 bases: TGCAGCGCCAGACAGGGGACCACAGATACGCAGTATTTT.